This T cell receptor beta chain was captured in a study of shared clonotypes between healthy human individuals. General study points: Specimens sampled were limited to blood, with tissue repertoires likely differing.

Some 90 million PBMCs served as the genomic DNA source for unsorted samples. Concerning this clone itself: Its specificity is unknown.

Generated by immunoSEQ multiplex PCR, the TCRdb table keeps only in-frame clones and is missing some. The sample lists over 400,000 clones, 81% occurring once. V lost 4 bases, J lost 0 bases, and 13 bases lay in between. The CDR3 length is 16 residues. Germline V CDR1 and CDR2: SGHVS, FNYEAQ. The sequenced sample was PBMCs. The source of this sequence is a woman between 40 and 55 years old in good health. Some clones in this sample may be carry-over from other donors' samples. The chain couples TRBV7-6 to TRBJ1-3; D possibly corresponds to TRBD1 (5 bases). Written as DNA, the CDR3 is TGTGCCAGCAGCTCGGACACCCTGGCCTCTGGAAACACCATATATTTT. It specifies CASSSDTLASGNTIYF.